This is a list of T cell receptor beta chains from one sample in a study of T cell responses to AZD1222 COVID-19 vaccine. Profiled with immunoSEQ multiplex PCR; TCRdb holds only in-frame clones, not every one. The sample yields around 110,000 clones, almost 95% seen once. Sequenced material: peripheral blood, taken 28 days after the second AZD1222 dose. These receptors were taken from an adult who received the AZD1222 COVID-19 vaccine. CDR3s include the opening cysteine and the closing phenylalanine or tryptophan. The D gene is left open where the match is weak. The size field is filled for only some rows; it gives once, few, many or a size class.

TRBJ2-2,TRBV7-3,-,-,13,TGTGCCAGCAGAGCCAACAGGGAAGGGGAGCTGTTTTTT,CASRANREGELFF
TRBJ2-7,TRBV19,-,TRBD2,16,TGTGCCAGTAGTATGGGGAGCGGGAAGAGCTCCTACGAGCAGTACTTC,CASSMGSGKSSYEQYF
TRBJ1-5,TRBV27,-,-,14,TGTGCCAGCAGTTCCCCATTTAGCAATCAGCCCCAGCATTTT,CASSSPFSNQPQHF
TRBJ1-4,TRBV2,-,-,13,TGTGCCAGCAGCGGACTAACAGGGGAAAAACTGTTTTTT,CASSGLTGEKLFF
TRBJ2-7,TRBV2,-,-,17,TGTGCCAGCAGTGAAAGTACGGTTCGGGCAGGGGCCTACGAGCAGTACTTC,CASSESTVRAGAYEQYF
TRBJ2-7,TRBV28,-,TRBD2,13,TGTGCCAGCAGCCTAGCGGGAGGTGACGAGCAGTACTTC,CASSLAGGDEQYF
TRBJ1-1,TRBV27,-,-,17,TGTGCCAGCAGCTATGGGGTCCCCAAAAGGGGGGACACTGAAGCTTTCTTT,CASSYGVPKRGDTEAFF
TRBJ2-2,TRBV27,-,TRBD1,15,TGTGCCAGCAGTTGGGACAGGGTGCTCACCGGGGAGCTGTTTTTT,CASSWDRVLTGELFF
TRBJ1-1,TRBV18,-,-,13,TGTGCCACCACGGGGCAGCTGAACACTGAAGCTTTCTTT,CATTGQLNTEAFF
TRBJ2-2,TRBV7-8,-,TRBD2,17,TGTGCCAGCAGCTCTCGACCGGTGCGGGAGCGCACCGGGGAGCTGTTTTTT,CASSSRPVRERTGELFF
TRBJ2-4,TRBV27,-,-,14,TGTGCCAGCAGTTTATCGGATACTCAAAACATTCAGTACTTC,CASSLSDTQNIQYF
TRBJ1-4,TRBV19,once,TRBD1,15,TGTGCCAGTAGTACGGCGGGACAGGGGTATGAAAAACTGTTTTTT,CASSTAGQGYEKLFF
TRBJ1-4,TRBV20-1,-,TRBD1,16,TGCAGTGCTAGTGGTTGGGCAGGGGGCAGAAGGGGAAAACTGTTTTTT,CSASGWAGGRRGKLFF
TRBJ2-5,TRBV24-1,-,-,17,TGTGCCACCAGTGATTTGGCCGGACAGGAGGGATGGGAGACCCAGTACTTC,CATSDLAGQEGWETQYF
TRBJ2-1,TRBV18,-,-,13,TGTGCCAGCTCACCGGGACTTTACAATGAGCAGTTCTTC,CASSPGLYNEQFF
TRBJ1-4,TRBV5-1,-,TRBD1,14,TGCGCCAGCAGCTGGGGGACAGGGAATGAAAAACTGTTTTTT,CASSWGTGNEKLFF
TRBJ1-1,TRBV2,-,-,13,TGTGCCAGCAGTGAAGGGGCAGGCACTGAAGCTTTCTTT,CASSEGAGTEAFF
TRBJ1-1,TRBV6-1,-,TRBD1,14,TGTGCCAGCAGTGAGGGACAGGCCAACACTGAAGCTTTCTTT,CASSEGQANTEAFF
TRBJ2-7,TRBV11-2,once,TRBD2,14,TGTGCCAGCAGCTCCTCGGGACTAGCGGGTATAAGGTACTTC,CASSSSGLAGIRYF
TRBJ2-6,TRBV9,-,-,15,TGTGCCAGCAGCGTGCGGGGCTCTGGGGCCAACGTCCTGACTTTC,CASSVRGSGANVLTF